This TCR beta chain was found in a study of blood T cell repertoires in COVID-19. CDR3 length equals 14 residues. Germline CDR1 and CDR2: DFQATT and SNEGSKA (reference sequence). The J segment lost 5 bases and the V segment lost 3 bases, leaving 7 bases of the junction unmatched. Before being deemed recovered, Cohort 3 donors had two negative PCRs, clearance, or symptom resolution. Study processing details: Estimates of nucleated cell counts were drawn from the amplification of reference gene primers. Clones were sequenced by immunoSEQ multiplex PCR, and TCRdb holds only the in-frame ones, with some missing. V and J calls and clone size are those listed in that table; D and trimming were worked out from the DNA. The table lists roughly 250,000 clones, 86% of them singletons.

This rearrangement joins TRBV20-1 to TRBJ2-7, with 10 bases matching TRBD1. The receptor was derived from a woman between 50 and 59 years old who had recovered from COVID-19. The specimen sequenced was PBMCs or T cells enriched from blood (not recorded which). CDR3 protein: CSASPGQGFNEQYF. The CDR3 nucleotides read TGCAGTGCTAGTCCGGGACAGGGGTTTAACGAGCAGTACTTC.